A single sample is the source of the 13 T cell receptor beta chains below, sequenced in a study of spatial heterogeneity in lung cancer. Study-level findings and limits: How many expanded intratumoral alpha and beta TCRs were present tracked the tumor mutation count, which was a count of nonsynonymous mutations.

TCRdb reprocessed the 5' RACE reads with MiXCR, giving one entry per CDR3 protein. The sample has about 20,000 distinct CDR3 sequences, less than 20% seen once; the top ten hold about 31%. Time point of the sample: sample taken at primary tumor resection. Their antigen targets remain unknown. The sample consisted of lung tumor tissue, taken at surgery. The source of these receptors is a female donor with early-stage non-small cell lung cancer.

This clonotype was picked up a small number of times. This chain links TRBV20-1 with TRBJ2-7; D call uncertain. V lost 2 bases and J lost 2, with 16 bases in between. The CDR3 is 15 amino acids. Germline V gene data show CDR1 as DFQATT and CDR2 as SNEGSKA (reference sequence). The CDR3 reads CSARNYKLNAYEQYF. For the CDR3, the DNA is TGCAGTGCTAGAAACTACAAACTCAATGCCTACGAGCAGTACTTC.

This clonotype was counted a single time. A clone one base away is much larger, so this may be a read error. The chain uses TRBV10-3 and TRBJ2-7, with TRBD1 identical over 12 bases. Germline-derived CDR1 and CDR2 are ENHRY and SYGVKD. CDR3 length equals 16 residues. CDR3: CAITQRGTGGPYEQNF. The CDR3 DNA sequence: TGTGCCATCACCCAGCGCGGGACAGGGGGCCCCTACGAGCAGAACTTC.

This clonotype was picked up a small number of times. The CDR3 protein is CAWELAGVSIETQYF. The DNA for the CDR3 is TGTGCCTGGGAACTAGCGGGAGTTTCGATTGAGACCCAGTACTTC. The chain links TRBV30 to TRBJ2-5, with TRBD2 matching over 11 bases. CDR1 is GTSNPN, CDR2 SVGIG, per germline (reference sequence). The J segment lost 5 bases and the V segment lost 5 bases, leaving 10 bases of the junction unmatched. This CDR3 has 15 amino acids. Filled out from reference TRBV30 and TRBJ2-5, the complete variable domain reads SQTIHQWPATLVQPVGSPLSLECTVEGTSNPNLYWYRQAAGRGLQLLFYSVGIGQISSEVPQNLSASRPQDRQFILSSKKLLLSDSGFYLCAWELAGVSIETQYFGPGTRLLVL.

The table lists this clonotype with a few counts. This chain links TRBV6-1 with TRBJ2-5; D not resolved. This CDR3 region has 14 residues. From germline, CDR1 is MNHNS and CDR2 SASEGT. V lost 2 bases to trimming and J lost 2 bases, with 9 bases between them. The CDR3 nucleotides are TGTGCCAGCAGTGAACGGGTCTTACAAGAGACCCAGTACTTC. Amino acid sequence: CASSERVLQETQYF.

There are a few counts of this clonotype. The chain carries TRBV19 and TRBJ2-5; 7 bases match TRBD1. V shed 4 bases and J 4 bases; nucleotides not matched to a gene: 12. Germline V gives CDR1 LNHDA, CDR2 SQIVND (reference sequence). This CDR3 is built from 16 residues. CDR3 coding DNA: TGTGCCAGTAGTACCCCAAACAGGGGACAACGAGAGACCCAGTACTTC. It codes for CASSTPNRGQRETQYF.

V gene TRBV29-1 combines with J gene TRBJ2-2, with D perhaps given as TRBD1 or TRBD2 (5 bases each). V was trimmed by 5 bases and J by 5 bases, leaving 15 bases between them. The germline V gene encodes CDR1 SQVTM and CDR2 ANQGSEA. This CDR3 is built from 14 residues. CDR3 DNA sequence: TGCAGCGTTTCCTCAGGGACGGGGACCGGGGAGCTGTTTTTT. Its protein product is CSVSSGTGTGELFF.

As regards this clonotype: This could be a read error, since a much larger clone is one nucleotide away. This rearrangement joins TRBV19 to TRBJ2-6; D not resolved. V was trimmed by 5 bases and J by 1 base, leaving 21 bases between them. CDR1 and CDR2 from the germline V gene are LNHDA and SQIVND (reference sequence). The CDR3 covers 19 residues. The CDR3 DNA is TGTGCCAGTAGTTTAGGTAGCCCCGGGCTCGGATCTGGGGCCAACGTCCTGACTTTC. Translated, it gives CASSLGSPGLGSGANVLTF.

The sample holds many counts of this clonotype. The rearrangement joins TRBV6-5 to TRBJ2-7; maybe TRBD1 (5 bases). Germline V gene data show CDR1 as MNHEY and CDR2 as SVGAGI. This CDR3 comprises 13 residues. V shed 6 bases and J shed 2 bases, with 11 bases lying between them. In DNA form, the CDR3 reads TGTGCCAGCAGAACCCAGGGAACCTACGAGCAGTACTTC. Its protein is CASRTQGTYEQYF.

This clonotype was observed at least ten times. V is TRBV5-1 and J is TRBJ2-1; tentatively, D is TRBD1 (6 bases). V lost 3 bases and J lost 1, with 11 bases in between. This CDR3 has 15 residues. Per the germline V gene, CDR1 is SGHRS and CDR2 is YFSETQ. This CDR3 reads CASSSGGASYNEQFF. CDR3 DNA: TGCGCCAGCAGCTCTGGGGGCGCATCCTACAATGAGCAGTTCTTC.

The gene calls are TRBV28 and TRBJ2-6, with unresolved D. Germline CDR1 and CDR2: MDHEN and SYDVKM. V dropped 6 bases and J dropped 0 bases, with 6 bases sitting between them. The CDR3 is made up of 14 amino acids. The CDR3 loop reads CASSGFSGANVLTF. The CDR3 DNA follows: TGTGCCAGCAGCGGGTTCTCTGGGGCCAACGTCCTGACTTTC.

This clonotype was recorded at least ten times. The chain is built from TRBV27 and TRBJ2-7; D is perhaps TRBD2 (5 bases). CDR3 length: 14 amino acids. With 2 bases removed from V and 6 bases from J, the gap between germline ends came to 14 bases. Germline V gives CDR1 MNHEY, CDR2 SMNVEV (reference sequence). The CDR3 DNA reads TGTGCCAGCAGTTTAGCAACCCGGGAAGGCGAGCAGTACTTC. It specifies CASSLATREGEQYF.

This clonotype was observed at least ten times. The chain is built from TRBV7-3 and TRBJ2-3; 7 bases line up with TRBD2. The V and J ends lost 2 bases and 3 bases, in that order; junction bases with no gene match: 5. This CDR3 spans 15 amino acids. Germline CDR1 SGHTA, CDR2 FQGTGA. CDR3 coding DNA: TGTGCCAGCAGCTTACAGGGAGGGCCAACAGATACGCAGTATTTT. Translation gives CASSLQGGPTDTQYF.

This clonotype has just a few counts. The rearrangement links TRBV6-6 to TRBJ2-5; 10 bases match TRBD2. This CDR3 contains 14 residues. J was trimmed by 5 bases and V by 7 bases; bases with no gene match: 7. Germline loops: CDR1 MNHNY, CDR2 SVGAGI (reference sequence). The CDR3 region has the DNA TGTGCCAGCAAATCTAGCGGGAGCACGGAGACCCAGTACTTC. It encodes CASKSSGSTETQYF.